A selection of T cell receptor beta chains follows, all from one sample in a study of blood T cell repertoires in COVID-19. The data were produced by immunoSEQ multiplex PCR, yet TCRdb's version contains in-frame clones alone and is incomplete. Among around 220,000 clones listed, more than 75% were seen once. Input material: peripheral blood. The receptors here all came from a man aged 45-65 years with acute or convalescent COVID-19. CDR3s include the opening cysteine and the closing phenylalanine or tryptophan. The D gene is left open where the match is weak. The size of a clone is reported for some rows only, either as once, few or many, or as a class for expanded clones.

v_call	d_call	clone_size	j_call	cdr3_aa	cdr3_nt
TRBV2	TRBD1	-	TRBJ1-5	CASSRQGFGDNQPQHF	TGTGCCAGCAGCCGACAGGGTTTTGGCGACAATCAGCCCCAGCATTTT
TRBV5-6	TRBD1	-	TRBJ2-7	CASSLQGVREQYF	TGTGCCAGCAGCTTGCAGGGGGTACGGGAGCAGTACTTC
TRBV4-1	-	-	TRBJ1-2	CASSQDDRNTYPNGYTF	TGCGCCAGCAGCCAAGATGACAGGAATACGTACCCTAATGGCTACACCTTC
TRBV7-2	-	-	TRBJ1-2	CASSHLRSYGYTF	TGTGCCAGCAGCCACCTTAGGAGCTATGGCTACACCTTC
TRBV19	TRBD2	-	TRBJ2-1	CASSPRALAGGPRFNEQFF	TGTGCCAGTAGCCCTAGGGCACTAGCGGGGGGGCCGCGTTTCAATGAGCAGTTCTTC
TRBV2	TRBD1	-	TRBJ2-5	CASRDRGETQYF	TGTGCCAGCAGGGACAGGGGAGAGACCCAGTACTTC
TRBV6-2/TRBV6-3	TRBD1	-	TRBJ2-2	CASSYPGQGARTGELFF	TGTGCCAGCAGTTACCCAGGACAGGGTGCGAGAACCGGGGAGCTGTTTTTT
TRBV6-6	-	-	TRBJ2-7	CASSYWQGLDEQYF	TGTGCCAGCAGTTACTGGCAGGGTCTAGACGAGCAGTACTTC
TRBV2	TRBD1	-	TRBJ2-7	CASSTWTGQWSGEQYF	TGTGCCAGCAGTACTTGGACAGGGCAATGGTCTGGCGAGCAGTACTTC
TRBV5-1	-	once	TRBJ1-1	CASSLGARQLTEAFF	TGCGCCAGCAGCTTGGGAGCCAGACAACTCACTGAAGCTTTCTTT
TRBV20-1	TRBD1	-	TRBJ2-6	CSASPRGQENSGANVLTF	TGCAGTGCTAGTCCCCGGGGACAGGAGAACTCTGGGGCCAACGTCCTGACTTTC
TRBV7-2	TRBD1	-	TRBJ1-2	CASSLVQTGPHGYTF	TGTGCCAGCAGCTTAGTGCAGACAGGGCCCCATGGCTACACCTTC
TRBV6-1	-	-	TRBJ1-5	CASSEGLFSNQPQHF	TGTGCCAGCAGTGAAGGGCTGTTTAGCAATCAGCCCCAGCATTTT
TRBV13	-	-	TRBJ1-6	CASSFSTQGSPLHF	TGTGCCAGCAGCTTCTCAACACAGGGTTCACCCCTCCACTTT
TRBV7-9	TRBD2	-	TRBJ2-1	CASSQRGGAANEQFF	TGTGCCAGCAGTCAGCGGGGGGGCGCAGCCAATGAGCAGTTCTTC
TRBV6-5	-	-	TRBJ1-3	CASSPSGYAGNTIYF	TGTGCCAGCAGCCCCAGTGGTTACGCCGGAAACACCATATATTTT
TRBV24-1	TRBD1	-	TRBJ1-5	CATSDSGTGNQPQHF	TGTGCCACCAGTGATTCCGGGACAGGTAATCAGCCCCAGCATTTT
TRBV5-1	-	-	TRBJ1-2	CASSRTVNYGYTF	TGCGCCAGCAGCCGCACAGTCAACTATGGCTACACCTTC
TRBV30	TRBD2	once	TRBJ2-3	CAWSRREGDTQYF	TGTGCCTGGAGTCGGCGGGAGGGAGATACGCAGTATTTT
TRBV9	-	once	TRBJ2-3	CASSPRRPDFTDTQYF	TGTGCCAGCAGCCCCCGCCGGCCTGACTTCACAGATACGCAGTATTTT
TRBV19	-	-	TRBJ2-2	CASSIQGSTGELFF	TGTGCCAGTAGTATCCAGGGATCCACCGGGGAGCTGTTTTTT
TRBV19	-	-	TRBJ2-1	CASSPGFGSYNEQFF	TGTGCCAGTAGTCCCGGGTTTGGTTCCTACAATGAGCAGTTCTTC
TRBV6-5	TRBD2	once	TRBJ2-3	CASTKTSGADTQYF	TGTGCCAGCACCAAGACTAGCGGGGCAGATACGCAGTATTTT
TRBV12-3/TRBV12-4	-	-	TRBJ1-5	CASSDRYQPQHF	TGTGCCAGCAGTGATCGGTATCAGCCCCAGCATTTT
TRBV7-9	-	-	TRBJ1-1	CASRSERNTEAFF	TGTGCCAGCAGATCGGAGAGGAACACTGAAGCTTTCTTT
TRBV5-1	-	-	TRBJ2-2	CASSLDGSTGELFF	TGCGCCAGCAGCTTGGACGGGAGCACCGGGGAGCTGTTTTTT
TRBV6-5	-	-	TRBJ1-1	CASIWTENTEAFF	TGTGCCAGCATTTGGACAGAGAACACTGAAGCTTTCTTT
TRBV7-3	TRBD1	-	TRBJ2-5	CASSSSDRGRETQYF	TGTGCCAGCAGCTCCTCCGACAGGGGCAGGGAGACCCAGTACTTC
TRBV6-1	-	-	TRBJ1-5	CASSDGFYIAQPQHF	TGTGCCAGCAGTGACGGGTTTTACATAGCTCAGCCCCAGCATTTT
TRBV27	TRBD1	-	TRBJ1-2	CASARDRGPQEGYTF	TGTGCCAGTGCCCGGGACAGGGGGCCCCAGGAGGGCTACACCTTC
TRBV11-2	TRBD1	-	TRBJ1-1	CASSLVSLITRDRGTEAFF	TGTGCCAGCAGCTTAGTTTCCCTCATTACCCGGGACAGGGGTACTGAAGCTTTCTTT